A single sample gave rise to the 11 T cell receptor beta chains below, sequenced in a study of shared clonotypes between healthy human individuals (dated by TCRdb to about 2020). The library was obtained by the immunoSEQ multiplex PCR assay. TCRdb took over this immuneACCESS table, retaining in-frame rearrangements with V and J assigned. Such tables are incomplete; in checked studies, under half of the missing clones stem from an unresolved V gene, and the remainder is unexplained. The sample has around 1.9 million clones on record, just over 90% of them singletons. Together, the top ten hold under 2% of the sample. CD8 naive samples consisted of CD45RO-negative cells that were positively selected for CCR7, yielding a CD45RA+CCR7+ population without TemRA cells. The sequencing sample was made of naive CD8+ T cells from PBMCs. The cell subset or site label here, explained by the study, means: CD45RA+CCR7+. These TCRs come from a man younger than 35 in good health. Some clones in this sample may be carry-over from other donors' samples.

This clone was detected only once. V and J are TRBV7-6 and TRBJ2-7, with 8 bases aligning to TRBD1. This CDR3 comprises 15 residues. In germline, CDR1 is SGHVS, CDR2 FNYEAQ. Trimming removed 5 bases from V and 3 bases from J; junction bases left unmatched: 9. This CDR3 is CASSLDRGRVYEQYF. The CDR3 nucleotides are TGTGCCAGCAGCCTAGACAGGGGAAGGGTCTACGAGCAGTACTTC.

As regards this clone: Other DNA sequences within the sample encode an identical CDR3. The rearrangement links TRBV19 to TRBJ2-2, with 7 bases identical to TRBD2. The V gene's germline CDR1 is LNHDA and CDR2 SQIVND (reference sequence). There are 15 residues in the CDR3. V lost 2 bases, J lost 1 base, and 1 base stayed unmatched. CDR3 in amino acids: CASSILAVNTGELFF. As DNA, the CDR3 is TGTGCCAGTAGTATACTAGCGGTGAACACCGGGGAGCTGTTTTTT.

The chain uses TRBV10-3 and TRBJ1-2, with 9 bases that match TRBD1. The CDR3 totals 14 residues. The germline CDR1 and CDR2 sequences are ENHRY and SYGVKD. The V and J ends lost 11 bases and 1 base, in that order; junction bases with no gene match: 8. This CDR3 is CAVWTGAYNYGYTF. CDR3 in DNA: TGTGCCGTATGGACAGGGGCTTATAACTATGGCTACACCTTC.

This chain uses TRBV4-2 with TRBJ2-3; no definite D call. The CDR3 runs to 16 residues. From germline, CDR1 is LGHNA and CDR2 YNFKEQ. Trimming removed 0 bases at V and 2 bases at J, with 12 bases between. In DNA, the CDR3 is TGTGCCAGCAGCCAAGATAATCCGGCCGCCACAGATACGCAGTATTTT. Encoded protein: CASSQDNPAATDTQYF.

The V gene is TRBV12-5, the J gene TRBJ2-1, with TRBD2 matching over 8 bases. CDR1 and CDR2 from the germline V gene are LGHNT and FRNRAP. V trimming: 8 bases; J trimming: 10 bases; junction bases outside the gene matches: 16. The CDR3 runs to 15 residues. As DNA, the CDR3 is TGTGCTAGTCGAGGGGCAGCGGGAGATTCAGTCGAGCAGTTCTTC. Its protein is CASRGAAGDSVEQFF.

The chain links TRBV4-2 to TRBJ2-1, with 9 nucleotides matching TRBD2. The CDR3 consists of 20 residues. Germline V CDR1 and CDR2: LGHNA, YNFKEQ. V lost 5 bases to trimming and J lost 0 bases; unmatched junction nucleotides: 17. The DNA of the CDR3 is TGTGCCAGCAGCTCACAACCGGGACTAGCCTATACGAGCTCCTACAATGAGCAGTTCTTC. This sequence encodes CASSSQPGLAYTSSYNEQFF.

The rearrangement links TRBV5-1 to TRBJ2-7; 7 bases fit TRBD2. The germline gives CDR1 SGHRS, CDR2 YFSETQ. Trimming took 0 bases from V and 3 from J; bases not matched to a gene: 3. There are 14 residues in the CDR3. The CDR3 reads CASSLERGRYEQYF. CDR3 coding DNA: TGCGCCAGCAGCTTGGAGCGGGGCCGCTACGAGCAGTACTTC. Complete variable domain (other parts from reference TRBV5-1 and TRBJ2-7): KAGVTQTPRYLIKTRGQQVTLSCSPISGHRSVSWYQQTPGQGLQFLFEYFSETQRNKGNFPGRFSGRQFSNSRSEMNVSTLELGDSALYLCASSLERGRYEQYFGPGTRLTVT.

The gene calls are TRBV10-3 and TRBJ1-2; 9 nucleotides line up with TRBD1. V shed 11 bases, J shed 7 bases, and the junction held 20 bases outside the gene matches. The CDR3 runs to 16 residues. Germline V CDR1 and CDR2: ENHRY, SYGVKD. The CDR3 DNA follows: TGTGCCGTAGGACTATTTGAGGGGGACAGGGCTTTTGGCTACACCTTC. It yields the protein CAVGLFEGDRAFGYTF.

The CDR3: CASSLFALPPGTEAFF. The CDR3 coding sequence is TGTGCCAGCAGCTTATTTGCTCTGCCTCCTGGGACTGAAGCTTTCTTT. The V and J genes are TRBV11-2 and TRBJ1-1; no clear D gene. The CDR3 loop spans 16 amino acids. The V and J ends lost 2 bases and 5 bases respectively, with 18 bases between them. CDR1 is SGHAT and CDR2 is FQNNGV in the germline V gene.

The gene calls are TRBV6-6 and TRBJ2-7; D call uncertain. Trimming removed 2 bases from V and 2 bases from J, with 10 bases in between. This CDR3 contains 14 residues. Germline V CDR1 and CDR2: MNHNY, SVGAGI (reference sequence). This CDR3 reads CASSYVGSTYEQYF. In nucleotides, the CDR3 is TGTGCCAGCAGTTACGTAGGCAGTACCTACGAGCAGTACTTC.

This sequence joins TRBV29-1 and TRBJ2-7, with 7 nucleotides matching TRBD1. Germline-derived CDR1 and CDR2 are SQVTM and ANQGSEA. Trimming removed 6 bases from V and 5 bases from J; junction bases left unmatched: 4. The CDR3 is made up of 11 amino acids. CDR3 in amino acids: CSVATGDEQYF. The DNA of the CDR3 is TGCAGCGTCGCTACAGGGGACGAGCAGTACTTC.